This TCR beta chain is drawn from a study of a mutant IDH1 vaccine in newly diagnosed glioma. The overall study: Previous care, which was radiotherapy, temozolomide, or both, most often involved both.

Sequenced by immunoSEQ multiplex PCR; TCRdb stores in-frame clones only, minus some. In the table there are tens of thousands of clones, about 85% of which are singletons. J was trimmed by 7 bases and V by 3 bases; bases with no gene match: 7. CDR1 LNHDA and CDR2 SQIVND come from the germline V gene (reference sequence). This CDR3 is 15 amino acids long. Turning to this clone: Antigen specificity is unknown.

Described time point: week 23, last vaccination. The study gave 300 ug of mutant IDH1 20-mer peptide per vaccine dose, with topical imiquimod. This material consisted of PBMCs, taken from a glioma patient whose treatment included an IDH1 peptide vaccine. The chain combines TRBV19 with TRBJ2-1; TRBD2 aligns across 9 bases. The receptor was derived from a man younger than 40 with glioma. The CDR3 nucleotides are TGTGCCAGTAGTATCAGCGGGGGGTTACTAAATGAGCAGTTCTTC. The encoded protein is CASSISGGLLNEQFF.